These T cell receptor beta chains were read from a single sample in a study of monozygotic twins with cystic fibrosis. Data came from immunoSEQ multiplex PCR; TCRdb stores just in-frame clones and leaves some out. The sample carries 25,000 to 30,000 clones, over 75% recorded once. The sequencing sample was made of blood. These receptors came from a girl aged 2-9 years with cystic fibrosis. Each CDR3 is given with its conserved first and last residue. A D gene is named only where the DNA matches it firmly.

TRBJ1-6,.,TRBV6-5,CASSNREVSPLHF
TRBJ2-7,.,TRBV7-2,CASSFNPSGSYEQYF
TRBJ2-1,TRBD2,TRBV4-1,CASSQGGGSGASSYNEQFF
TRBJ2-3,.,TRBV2,CASSEAAHSKGTDTQYF
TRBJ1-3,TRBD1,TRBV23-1,CASSQGQGNPFLGNTIYF
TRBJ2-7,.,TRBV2,CASSVPYEQYF
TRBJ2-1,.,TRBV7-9,CASSLVGSEQFF
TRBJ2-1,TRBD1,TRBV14,CASSRRTGGYNEQFF
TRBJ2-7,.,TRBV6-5,CATRSGYEQYF
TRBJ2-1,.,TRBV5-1,CASSLPATGTYNEQFF
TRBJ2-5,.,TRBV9,CASSVGATLGETQYF
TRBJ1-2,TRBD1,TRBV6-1,CASSEARPDRGHGYTF
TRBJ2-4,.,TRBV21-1,CASSQTRGAHIQYF
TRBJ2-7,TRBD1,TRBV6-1,CATSRAGQGSYEQYF
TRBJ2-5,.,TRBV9,CASSVDLSALETQYF
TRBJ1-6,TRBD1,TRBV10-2,CASNGQGISPLHF
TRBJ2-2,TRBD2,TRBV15,CATSRDLAGAGELFF
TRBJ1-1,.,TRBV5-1,CASSLYSTTNTEAFF
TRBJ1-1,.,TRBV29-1,CSVEAFGAPNTEAFF
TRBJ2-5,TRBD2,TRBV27,CASSRRGGRIQETQYF
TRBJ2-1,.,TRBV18,CASSPPVMEGHEQFF
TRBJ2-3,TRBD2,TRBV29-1,CSASGVRTDTQYF
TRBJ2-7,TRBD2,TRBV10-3,CAISEHGLAGDEQYF
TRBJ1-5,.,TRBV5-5,CASSLVVWNQPQHF
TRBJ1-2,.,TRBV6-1,CASSEVWGAPSNYGYTF
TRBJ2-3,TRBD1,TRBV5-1,CASSLGQGATDTQYF
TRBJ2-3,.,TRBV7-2,CASSPYINTDTQYF
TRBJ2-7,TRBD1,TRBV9,CASSVGDSGAYEQYF
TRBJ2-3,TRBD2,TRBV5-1,CASSWGTSGGADTQYF
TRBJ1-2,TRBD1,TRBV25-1,CASSESDREGNGYTF
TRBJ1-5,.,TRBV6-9,CARTIPQPQHF
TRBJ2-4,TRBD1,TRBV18,CASSLNRGSKNIQYF
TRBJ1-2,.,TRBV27,CASRPPGGFYGYTF
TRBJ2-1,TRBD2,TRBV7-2,CASSSQRGGHWSYNEQFF
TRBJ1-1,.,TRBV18,CASSAQVTRLLGAFF
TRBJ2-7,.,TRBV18,CASSPPSYEQYF
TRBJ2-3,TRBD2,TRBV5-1,CASSQPGTSGTDTQYF
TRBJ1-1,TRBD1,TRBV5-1,CASSPGQTINTEAFF
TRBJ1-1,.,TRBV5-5,CASSPLGGDSAGAEAFF
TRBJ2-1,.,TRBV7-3,CASSREGGEQFF
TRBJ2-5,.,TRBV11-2,CASSLEGSRIETQYF
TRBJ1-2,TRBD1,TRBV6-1,CASSARDRGLGYTF
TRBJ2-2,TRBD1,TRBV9,CASSVGFRGRSGELFF
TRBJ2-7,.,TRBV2,CASRGRGAYEQYF
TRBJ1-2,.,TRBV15,CATSRDRRDYGYTF
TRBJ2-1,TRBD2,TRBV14,CASSSGLAGGNNEQFF
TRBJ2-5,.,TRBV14,CASSHFVGLETQYF
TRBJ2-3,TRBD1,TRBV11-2,CASSIDRGGTDTQYF
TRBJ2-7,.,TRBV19,CASSRDSRSYEQYF
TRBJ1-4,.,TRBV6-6,CASSLEGEKLFF
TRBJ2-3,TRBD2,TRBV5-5,CASSPRLAGSTDTQYF
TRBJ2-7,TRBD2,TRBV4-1,CASSQPLAGRGEQYF
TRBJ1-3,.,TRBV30,CAWTGTGNTIYF
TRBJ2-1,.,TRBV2,CASSEIGGPDEQFF